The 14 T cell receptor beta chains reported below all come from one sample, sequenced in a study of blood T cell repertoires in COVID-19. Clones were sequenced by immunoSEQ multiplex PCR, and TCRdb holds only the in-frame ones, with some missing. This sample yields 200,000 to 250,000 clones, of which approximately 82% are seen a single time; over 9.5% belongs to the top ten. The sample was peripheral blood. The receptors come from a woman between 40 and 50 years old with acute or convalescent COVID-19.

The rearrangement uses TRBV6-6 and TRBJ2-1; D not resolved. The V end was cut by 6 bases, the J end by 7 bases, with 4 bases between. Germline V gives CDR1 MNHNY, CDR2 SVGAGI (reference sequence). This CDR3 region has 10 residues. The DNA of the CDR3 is TGTGCCAGCAGCAGGAATGAGCAGTTCTTC. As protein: CASSRNEQFF.

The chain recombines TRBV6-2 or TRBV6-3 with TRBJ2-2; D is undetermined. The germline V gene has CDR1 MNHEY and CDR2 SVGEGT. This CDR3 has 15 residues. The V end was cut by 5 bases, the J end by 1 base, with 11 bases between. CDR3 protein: CASSPLYQNTGELFF. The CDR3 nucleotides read TGTGCCAGCAGTCCACTTTACCAGAACACCGGGGAGCTGTTTTTT.

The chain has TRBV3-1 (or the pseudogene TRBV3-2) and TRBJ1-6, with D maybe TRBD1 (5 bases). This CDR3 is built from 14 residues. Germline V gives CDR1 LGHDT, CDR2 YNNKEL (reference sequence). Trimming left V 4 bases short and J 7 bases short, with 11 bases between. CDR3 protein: CASSPLRGNSPLHF. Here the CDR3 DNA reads TGTGCCAGCAGCCCCCTTCGGGGGAATTCACCCCTCCACTTT.

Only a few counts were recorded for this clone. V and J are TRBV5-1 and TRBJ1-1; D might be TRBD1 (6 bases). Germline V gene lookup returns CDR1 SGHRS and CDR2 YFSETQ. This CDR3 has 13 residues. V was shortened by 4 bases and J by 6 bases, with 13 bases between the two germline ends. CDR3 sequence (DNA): TGCGCCAGCAGCCCCCTCGGGGGGCCTGAAGCTTTCTTT. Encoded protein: CASSPLGGPEAFF. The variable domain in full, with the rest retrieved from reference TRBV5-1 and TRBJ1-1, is KAGVTQTPRYLIKTRGQQVTLSCSPISGHRSVSWYQQTPGQGLQFLFEYFSETQRNKGNFPGRFSGRQFSNSRSEMNVSTLELGDSALYLCASSPLGGPEAFFGQGTRLTVV.

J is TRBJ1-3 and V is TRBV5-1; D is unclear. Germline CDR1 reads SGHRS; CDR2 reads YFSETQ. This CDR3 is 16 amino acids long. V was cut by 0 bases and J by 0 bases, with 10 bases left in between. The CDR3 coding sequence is TGCGCCAGCAGCTTGGCAGTCCTCCCCTCTGGAAACACCATATATTTT. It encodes CASSLAVLPSGNTIYF.

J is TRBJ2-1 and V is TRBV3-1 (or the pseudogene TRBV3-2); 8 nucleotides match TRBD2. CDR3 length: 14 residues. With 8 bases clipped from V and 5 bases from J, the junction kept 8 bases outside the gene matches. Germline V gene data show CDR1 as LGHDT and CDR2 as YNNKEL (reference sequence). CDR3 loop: CASARGGIDNEQFF. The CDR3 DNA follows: TGTGCCAGCGCCCGGGGGGGAATCGACAATGAGCAGTTCTTC.

The CDR3 DNA reads TGTGCCAGCAGCCAACAGGGCAACTATGGCTACACCTTC. It specifies CASSQQGNYGYTF. The rearrangement uses TRBV3-1 (or the pseudogene TRBV3-2) and TRBJ1-2; the D gene is possibly TRBD1 (5 bases). The length of the CDR3 is 13 residues. The V gene's germline CDR1 is LGHDT and CDR2 YNNKEL (reference sequence). Trimming stripped 2 bases from V and 2 bases from J, with 6 bases between.

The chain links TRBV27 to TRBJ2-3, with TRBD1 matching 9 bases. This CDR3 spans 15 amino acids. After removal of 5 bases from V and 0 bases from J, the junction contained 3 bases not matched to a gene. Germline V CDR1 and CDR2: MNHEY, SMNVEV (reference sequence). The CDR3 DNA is TGTGCCAGCAGTCCTGGGACAGGGAGCACAGATACGCAGTATTTT. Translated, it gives CASSPGTGSTDTQYF.

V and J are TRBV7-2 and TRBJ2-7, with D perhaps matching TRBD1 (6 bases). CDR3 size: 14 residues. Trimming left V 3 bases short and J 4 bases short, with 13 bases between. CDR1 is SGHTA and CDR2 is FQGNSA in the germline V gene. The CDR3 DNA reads TGTGCCAGCAGCTTTGATATGGGACATTACGAGCAGTACTTC. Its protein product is CASSFDMGHYEQYF.

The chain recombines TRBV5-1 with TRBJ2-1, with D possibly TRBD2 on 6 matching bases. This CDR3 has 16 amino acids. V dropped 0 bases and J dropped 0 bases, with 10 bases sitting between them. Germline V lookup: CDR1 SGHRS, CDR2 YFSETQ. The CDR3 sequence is CASSLEGLSSYNEQFF. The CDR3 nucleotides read TGCGCCAGCAGCTTGGAGGGACTTAGCTCCTACAATGAGCAGTTCTTC. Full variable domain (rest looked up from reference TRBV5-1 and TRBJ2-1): KAGVTQTPRYLIKTRGQQVTLSCSPISGHRSVSWYQQTPGQGLQFLFEYFSETQRNKGNFPGRFSGRQFSNSRSEMNVSTLELGDSALYLCASSLEGLSSYNEQFFGPGTRLTVL.

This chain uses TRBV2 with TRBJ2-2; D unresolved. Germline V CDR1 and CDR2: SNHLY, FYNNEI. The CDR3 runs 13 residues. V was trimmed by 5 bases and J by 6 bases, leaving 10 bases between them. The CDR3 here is CASSLYSPGELFF. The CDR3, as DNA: TGTGCCAGCAGTCTATATTCGCCCGGGGAGCTGTTTTTT.

The CDR3 sequence is CASSTDRANTEAFF. CDR3 DNA sequence: TGCGCCAGCAGCACCGACAGGGCGAACACTGAAGCTTTCTTT. The chain uses TRBV5-1 and TRBJ1-1; 7 nucleotides agree with TRBD1. J lost 1 base, V lost 4 bases, and 4 bases had no gene match. The CDR3 spans 14 residues. In germline, CDR1 is SGHRS, CDR2 YFSETQ.

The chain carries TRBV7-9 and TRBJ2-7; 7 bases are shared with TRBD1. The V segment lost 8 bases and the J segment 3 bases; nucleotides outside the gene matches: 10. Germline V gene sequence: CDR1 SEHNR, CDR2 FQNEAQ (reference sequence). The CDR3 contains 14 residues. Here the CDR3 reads CASSGPTGVYEQYF. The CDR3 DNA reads TGTGCCAGCTCGGGGCCCACAGGGGTCTACGAGCAGTACTTC.

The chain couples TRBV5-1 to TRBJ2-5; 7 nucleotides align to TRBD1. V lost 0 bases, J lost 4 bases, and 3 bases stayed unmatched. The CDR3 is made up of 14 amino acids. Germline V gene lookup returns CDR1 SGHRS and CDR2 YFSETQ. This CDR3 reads CASSLGGGGETQYF. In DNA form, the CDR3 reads TGCGCCAGCAGCTTGGGAGGGGGCGGAGAGACCCAGTACTTC.